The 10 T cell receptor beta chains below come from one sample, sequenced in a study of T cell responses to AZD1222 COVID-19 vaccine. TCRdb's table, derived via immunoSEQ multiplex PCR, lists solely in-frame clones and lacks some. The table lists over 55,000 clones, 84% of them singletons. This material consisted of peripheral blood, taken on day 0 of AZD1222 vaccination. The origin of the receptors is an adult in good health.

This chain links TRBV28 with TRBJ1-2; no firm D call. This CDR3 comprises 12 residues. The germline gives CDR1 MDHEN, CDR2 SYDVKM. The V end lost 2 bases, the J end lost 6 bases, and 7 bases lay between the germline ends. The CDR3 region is CASSLRWDGYTF. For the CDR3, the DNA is TGTGCCAGCAGTTTACGCTGGGATGGCTACACCTTC.

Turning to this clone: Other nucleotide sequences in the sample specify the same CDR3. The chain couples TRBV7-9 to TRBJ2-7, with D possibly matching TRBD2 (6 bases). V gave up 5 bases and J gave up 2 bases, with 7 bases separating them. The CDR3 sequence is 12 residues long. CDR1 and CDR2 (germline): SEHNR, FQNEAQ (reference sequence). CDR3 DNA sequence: TGTGCCAGCAGCCGCGGGACCTACGAGCAGTACTTC. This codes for CASSRGTYEQYF. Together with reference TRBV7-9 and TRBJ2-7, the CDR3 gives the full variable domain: DTGVSQNPRHKITKRGQNVTFRCDPISEHNRLYWYRQTLGQGPEFLTYFQNEAQLEKSRLLSDRFSAERPKGSFSTLEIQRTEQGDSAMYLCASSRGTYEQYFGPGTRLTVT.

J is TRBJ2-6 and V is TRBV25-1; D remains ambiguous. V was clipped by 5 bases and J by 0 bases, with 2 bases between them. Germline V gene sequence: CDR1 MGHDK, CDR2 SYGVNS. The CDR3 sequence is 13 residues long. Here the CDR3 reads CASSYSGANVLTF. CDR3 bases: TGTGCCAGCAGTTACTCTGGGGCCAACGTCCTGACTTTC.

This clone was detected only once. The CDR3 DNA sequence: TGTGCCACCAGTGATTTTAGACAGGGGCAAGAGACCCAGTACTTC. It is translated as CATSDFRQGQETQYF. This chain joins TRBV24-1 and TRBJ2-5; 8 bases are a match to TRBD1. This CDR3 is built from 15 residues. Unmatched junction bases numbered 2, after V lost 1 base and J lost 2 bases. Germline V lookup: CDR1 KGHDR, CDR2 SFDVKD.

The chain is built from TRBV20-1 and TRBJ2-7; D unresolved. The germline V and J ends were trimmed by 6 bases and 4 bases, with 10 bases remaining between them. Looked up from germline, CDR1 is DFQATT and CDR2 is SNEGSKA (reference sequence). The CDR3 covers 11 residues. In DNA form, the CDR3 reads TGCAGTGCCTCGGACCATTACGAGCAGTACTTC. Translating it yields CSASDHYEQYF.

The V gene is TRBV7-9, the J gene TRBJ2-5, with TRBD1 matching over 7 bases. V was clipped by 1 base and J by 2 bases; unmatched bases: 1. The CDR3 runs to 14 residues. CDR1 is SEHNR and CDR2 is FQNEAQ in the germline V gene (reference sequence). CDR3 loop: CASSLGTGQETQYF. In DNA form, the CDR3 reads TGTGCCAGCAGCTTAGGGACAGGTCAAGAGACCCAGTACTTC.

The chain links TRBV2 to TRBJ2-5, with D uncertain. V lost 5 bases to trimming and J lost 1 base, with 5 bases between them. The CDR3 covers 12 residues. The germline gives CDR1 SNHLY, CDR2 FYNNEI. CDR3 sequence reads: CASSTFQETQYF. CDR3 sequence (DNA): TGTGCCAGCAGTACCTTCCAAGAGACCCAGTACTTC.

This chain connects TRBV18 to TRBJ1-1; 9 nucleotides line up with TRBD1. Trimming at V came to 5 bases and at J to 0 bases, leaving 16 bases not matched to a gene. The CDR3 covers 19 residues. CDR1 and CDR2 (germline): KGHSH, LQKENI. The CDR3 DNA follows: TGTGCCAGCTCATTCAGCCAACCAGACAGGGGGAAGGTGAACACTGAAGCTTTCTTT. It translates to CASSFSQPDRGKVNTEAFF.

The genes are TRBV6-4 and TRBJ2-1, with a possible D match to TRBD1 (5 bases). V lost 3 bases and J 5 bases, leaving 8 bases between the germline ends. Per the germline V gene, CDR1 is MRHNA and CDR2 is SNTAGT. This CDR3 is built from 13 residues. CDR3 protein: CASSDRQNNEQFF. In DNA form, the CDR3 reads TGTGCCAGCAGTGATAGACAGAACAATGAGCAGTTCTTC.

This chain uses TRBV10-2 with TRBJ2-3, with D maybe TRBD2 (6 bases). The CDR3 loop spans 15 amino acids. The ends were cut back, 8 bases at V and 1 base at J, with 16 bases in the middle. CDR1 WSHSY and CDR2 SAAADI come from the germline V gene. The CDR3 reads CASDDPSGGTDTQYF. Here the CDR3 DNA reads TGCGCCAGCGACGACCCTTCGGGAGGCACAGATACGCAGTATTTT.